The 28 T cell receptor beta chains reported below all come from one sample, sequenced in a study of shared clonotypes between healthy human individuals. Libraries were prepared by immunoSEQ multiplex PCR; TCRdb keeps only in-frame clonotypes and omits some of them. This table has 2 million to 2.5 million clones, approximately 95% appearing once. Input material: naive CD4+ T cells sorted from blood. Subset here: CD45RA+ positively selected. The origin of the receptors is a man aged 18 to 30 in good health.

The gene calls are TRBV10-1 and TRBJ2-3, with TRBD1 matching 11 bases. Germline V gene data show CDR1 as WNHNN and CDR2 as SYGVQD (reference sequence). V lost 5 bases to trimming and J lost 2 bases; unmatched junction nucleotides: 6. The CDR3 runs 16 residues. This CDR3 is CASSSGQGESTDTQYF. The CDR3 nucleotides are TGCGCCAGCAGTTCGGGACAGGGGGAATCCACAGATACGCAGTATTTT.

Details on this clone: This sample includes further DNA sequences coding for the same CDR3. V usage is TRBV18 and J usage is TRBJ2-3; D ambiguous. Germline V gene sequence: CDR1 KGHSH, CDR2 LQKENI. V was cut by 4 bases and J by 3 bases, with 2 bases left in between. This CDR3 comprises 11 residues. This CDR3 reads CASSRTDTQYF. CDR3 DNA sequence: TGTGCCAGCTCACGTACAGATACGCAGTATTTT.

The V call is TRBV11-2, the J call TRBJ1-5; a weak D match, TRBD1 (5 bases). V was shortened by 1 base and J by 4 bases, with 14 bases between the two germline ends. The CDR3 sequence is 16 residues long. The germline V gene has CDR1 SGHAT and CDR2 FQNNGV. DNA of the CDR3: TGTGCCAGCAGCTTAGGTGGCGGGGGTTGGAATCAGCCCCAGCATTTT. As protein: CASSLGGGGWNQPQHF.

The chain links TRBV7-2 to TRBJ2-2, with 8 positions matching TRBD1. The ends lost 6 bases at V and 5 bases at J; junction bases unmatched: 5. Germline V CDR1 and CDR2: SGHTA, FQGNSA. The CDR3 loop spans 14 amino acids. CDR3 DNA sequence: TGTGCCAGCAGACACACAGGGGGTACCGGGGAGCTGTTTTTT. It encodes CASRHTGGTGELFF. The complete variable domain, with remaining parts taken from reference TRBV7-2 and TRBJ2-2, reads GAGVSQSPSNKVTEKGKDVELRCDPISGHTALYWYRQSLGQGLEFLIYFQGNSAPDKSGLPSDRFSAERTGGSVSTLTIQRTQQEDSAVYLCASRHTGGTGELFFGEGSRLTVL.

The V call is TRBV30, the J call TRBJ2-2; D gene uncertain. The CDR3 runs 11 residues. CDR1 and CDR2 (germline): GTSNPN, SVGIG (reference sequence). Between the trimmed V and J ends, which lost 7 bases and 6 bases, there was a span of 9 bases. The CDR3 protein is CASDRAGELFF. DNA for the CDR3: TGTGCCTCGGACCGTGCCGGGGAGCTGTTTTTT.

Here the CDR3 DNA reads TGTGCCTGGGGGACAGGAGGCACTAATGAAAAACTGTTTTTT. Translated, it gives CAWGTGGTNEKLFF. The gene calls are TRBV30 and TRBJ1-4; 8 bases align to TRBD1. Germline CDR1 reads GTSNPN; CDR2 reads SVGIG (reference sequence). CDR3 size: 14 residues. With V trimmed by 5 bases and J by 2 bases, 4 bases remained unmatched.

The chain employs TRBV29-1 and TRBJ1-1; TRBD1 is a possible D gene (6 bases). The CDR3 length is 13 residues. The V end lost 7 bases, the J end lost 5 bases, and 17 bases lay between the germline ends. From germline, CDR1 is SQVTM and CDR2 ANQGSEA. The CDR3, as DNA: TGCAGCGCAGATGGGGGGCGAGTGACTGAAGCTTTCTTT. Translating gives CSADGGRVTEAFF.

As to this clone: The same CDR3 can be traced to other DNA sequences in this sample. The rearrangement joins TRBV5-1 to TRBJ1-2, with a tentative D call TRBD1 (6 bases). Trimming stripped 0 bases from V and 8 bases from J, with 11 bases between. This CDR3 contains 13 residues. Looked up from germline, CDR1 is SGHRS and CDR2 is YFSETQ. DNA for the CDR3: TGCGCCAGCAGCTTGGCAACAGGGAACGGCTACACCTTC. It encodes CASSLATGNGYTF.

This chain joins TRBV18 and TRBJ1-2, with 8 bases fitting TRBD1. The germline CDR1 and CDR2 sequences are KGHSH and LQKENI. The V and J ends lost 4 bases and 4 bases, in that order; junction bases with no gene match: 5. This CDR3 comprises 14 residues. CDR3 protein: CASSQGQDPYGYTF. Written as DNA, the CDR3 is TGTGCCAGCTCACAGGGACAGGATCCCTATGGCTACACCTTC. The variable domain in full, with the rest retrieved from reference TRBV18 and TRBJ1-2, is NAGVMQNPRHLVRRRGQEARLRCSPMKGHSHVYWYRQLPEEGLKFMVYLQKENIIDESGMPKERFSAEFPKEGPSILRIQQVVRGDSAAYFCASSQGQDPYGYTFGSGTRLTVV.

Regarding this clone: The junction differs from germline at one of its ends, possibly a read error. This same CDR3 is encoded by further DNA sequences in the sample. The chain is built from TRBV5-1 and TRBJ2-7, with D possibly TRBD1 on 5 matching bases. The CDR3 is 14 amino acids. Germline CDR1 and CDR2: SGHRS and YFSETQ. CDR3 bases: TGCGCCAGCAGTTTGGAAAGGGGCGCCTACGAGCAGTACTTC. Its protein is CASSLERGAYEQYF. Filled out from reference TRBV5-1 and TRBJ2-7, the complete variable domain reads KAGVTQTPRYLIKTRGQQVTLSCSPISGHRSVSWYQQTPGQGLQFLFEYFSETQRNKGNFPGRFSGRQFSNSRSEMNVSTLELGDSALYLCASSLERGAYEQYFGPGTRLTVT.

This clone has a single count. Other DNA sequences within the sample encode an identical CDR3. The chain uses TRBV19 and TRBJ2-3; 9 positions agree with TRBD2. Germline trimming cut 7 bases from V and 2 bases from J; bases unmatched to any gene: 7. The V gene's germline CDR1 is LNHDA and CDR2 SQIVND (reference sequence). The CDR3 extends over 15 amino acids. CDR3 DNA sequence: TGTGCCAGTACTCAGACTAGCGGATCCACAGATACGCAGTATTTT. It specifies CASTQTSGSTDTQYF. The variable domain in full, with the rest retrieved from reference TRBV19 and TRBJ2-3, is DGGITQSPKYLFRKEGQNVTLSCEQNLNHDAMYWYRQDPGQGLRLIYYSQIVNDFQKGDIAEGYSVSREKKESFPLTVTSAQKNPTAFYLCASTQTSGSTDTQYFGPGTRLTVL.

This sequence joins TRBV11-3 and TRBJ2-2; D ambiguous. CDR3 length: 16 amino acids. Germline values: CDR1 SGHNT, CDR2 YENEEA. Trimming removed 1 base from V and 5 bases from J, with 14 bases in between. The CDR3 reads CASSLGRSIVTGELFF. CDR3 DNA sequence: TGTGCCAGCAGCTTAGGACGGAGTATCGTTACCGGGGAGCTGTTTTTT.

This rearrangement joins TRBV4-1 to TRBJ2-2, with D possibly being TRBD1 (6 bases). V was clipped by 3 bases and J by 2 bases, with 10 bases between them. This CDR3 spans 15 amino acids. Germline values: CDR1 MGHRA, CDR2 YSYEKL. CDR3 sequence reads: CASSHGQINTGELFF. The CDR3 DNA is TGCGCCAGCAGCCATGGACAGATTAACACCGGGGAGCTGTTTTTT.

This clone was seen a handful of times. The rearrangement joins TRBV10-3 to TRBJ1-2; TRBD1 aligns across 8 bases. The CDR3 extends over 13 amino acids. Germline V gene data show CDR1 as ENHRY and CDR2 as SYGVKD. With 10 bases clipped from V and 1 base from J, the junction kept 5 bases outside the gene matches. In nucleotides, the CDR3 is TGTGCCACCGGACAGGGAGGTAACTATGGCTACACCTTC. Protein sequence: CATGQGGNYGYTF.

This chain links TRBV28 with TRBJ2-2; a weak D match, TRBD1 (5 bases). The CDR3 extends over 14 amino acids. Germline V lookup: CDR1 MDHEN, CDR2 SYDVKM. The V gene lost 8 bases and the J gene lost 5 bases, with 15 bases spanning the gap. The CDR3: CASHNTGGTGELFF. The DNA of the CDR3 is TGTGCCAGCCACAACACAGGTGGGACCGGGGAGCTGTTTTTT.

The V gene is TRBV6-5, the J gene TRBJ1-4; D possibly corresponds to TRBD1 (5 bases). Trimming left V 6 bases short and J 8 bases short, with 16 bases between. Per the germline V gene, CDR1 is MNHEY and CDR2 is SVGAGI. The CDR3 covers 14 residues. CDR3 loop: CASRRTPDWEKLFF. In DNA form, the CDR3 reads TGTGCCAGCAGGAGGACACCGGACTGGGAAAAACTGTTTTTT.

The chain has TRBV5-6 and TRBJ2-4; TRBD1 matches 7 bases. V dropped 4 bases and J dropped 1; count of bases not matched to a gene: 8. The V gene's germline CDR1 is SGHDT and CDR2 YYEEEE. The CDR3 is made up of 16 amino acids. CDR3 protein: CASSGQDLLAKNIQYF. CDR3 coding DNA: TGTGCCAGCAGCGGACAGGACCTTCTGGCCAAAAACATTCAGTACTTC. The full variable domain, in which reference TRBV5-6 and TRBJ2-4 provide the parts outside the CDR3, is DAGVTQSPTHLIKTRGQQVTLRCSPKSGHDTVSWYQQALGQGPQFIFQYYEEEERQRGNFPDRFSGHQFPNYSSELNVNALLLGDSALYLCASSGQDLLAKNIQYFGAGTRLSVL.

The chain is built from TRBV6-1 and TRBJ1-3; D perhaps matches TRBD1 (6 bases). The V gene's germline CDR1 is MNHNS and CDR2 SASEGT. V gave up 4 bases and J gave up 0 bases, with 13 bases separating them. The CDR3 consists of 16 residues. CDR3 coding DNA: TGTGCCAGCAGTGGCAACAGGGCAAGCTCTGGAAACACCATATATTTT. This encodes CASSGNRASSGNTIYF.

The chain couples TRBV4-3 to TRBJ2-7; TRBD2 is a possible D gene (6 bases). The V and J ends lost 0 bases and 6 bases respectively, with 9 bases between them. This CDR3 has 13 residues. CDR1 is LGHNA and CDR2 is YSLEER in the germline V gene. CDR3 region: CASSQEGGSEQYF. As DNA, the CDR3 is TGCGCCAGCAGCCAAGAGGGGGGAAGCGAGCAGTACTTC.

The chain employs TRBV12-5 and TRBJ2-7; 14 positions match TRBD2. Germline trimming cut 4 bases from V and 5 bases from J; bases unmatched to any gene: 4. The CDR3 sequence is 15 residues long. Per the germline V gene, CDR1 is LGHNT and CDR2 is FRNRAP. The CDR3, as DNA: TGTGCTAGTGGTTCGGGACTAGCGGGAGCCCACGAGCAGTACTTC. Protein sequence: CASGSGLAGAHEQYF.

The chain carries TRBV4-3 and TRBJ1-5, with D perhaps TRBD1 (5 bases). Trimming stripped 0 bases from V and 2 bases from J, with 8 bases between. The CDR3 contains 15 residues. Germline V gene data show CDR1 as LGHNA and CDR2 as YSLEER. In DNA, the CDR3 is TGCGCCAGCAGCCAAGATCAGGGTGGCAATCAGCCCCAGCATTTT. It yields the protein CASSQDQGGNQPQHF.

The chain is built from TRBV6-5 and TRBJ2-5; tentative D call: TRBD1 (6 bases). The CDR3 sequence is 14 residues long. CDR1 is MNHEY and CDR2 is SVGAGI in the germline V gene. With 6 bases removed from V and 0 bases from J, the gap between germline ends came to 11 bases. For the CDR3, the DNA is TGTGCCAGCAGGATCACAGGGTACCAAGAGACCCAGTACTTC. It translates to CASRITGYQETQYF.

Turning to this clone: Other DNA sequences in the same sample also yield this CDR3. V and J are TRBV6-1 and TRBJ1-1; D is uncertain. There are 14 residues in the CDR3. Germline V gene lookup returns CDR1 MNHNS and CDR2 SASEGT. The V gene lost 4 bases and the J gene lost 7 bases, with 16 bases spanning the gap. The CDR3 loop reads CASSATRVGGEAFF. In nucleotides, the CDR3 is TGTGCCAGCAGTGCTACCCGGGTAGGAGGTGAAGCTTTCTTT.

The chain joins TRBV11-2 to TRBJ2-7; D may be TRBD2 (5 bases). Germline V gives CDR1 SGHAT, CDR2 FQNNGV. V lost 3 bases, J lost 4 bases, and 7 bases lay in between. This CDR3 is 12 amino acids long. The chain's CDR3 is CASSFGVYEQYF. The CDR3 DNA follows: TGTGCCAGCAGCTTCGGGGTTTACGAGCAGTACTTC. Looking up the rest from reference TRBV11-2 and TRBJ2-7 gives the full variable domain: EAGVAQSPRYKIIEKRQSVAFWCNPISGHATLYWYQQILGQGPKLLIQFQNNGVVDDSQLPKDRFSAERLKGVDSTLKIQPAKLEDSAVYLCASSFGVYEQYFGPGTRLTVT.

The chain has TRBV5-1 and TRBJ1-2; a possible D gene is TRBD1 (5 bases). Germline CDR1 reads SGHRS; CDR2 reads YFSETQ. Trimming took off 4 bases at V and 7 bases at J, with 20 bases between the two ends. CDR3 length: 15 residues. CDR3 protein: CASSPVGGTNSGYTF. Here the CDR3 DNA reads TGCGCCAGCAGCCCAGTCGGAGGGACCAATAGTGGCTACACCTTC.

The CDR3 reads CASRTSGSDTQYF. The DNA of the CDR3 is TGTGCCAGCAGGACTAGCGGGAGTGATACGCAGTATTTT. The chain carries TRBV6-5 and TRBJ2-3; 12 positions match TRBD2. Losses at the gene ends were 6 bases for V and 6 bases for J; bases not matched to a gene: 1. The CDR3 contains 13 residues. Per germline, CDR1 MNHEY and CDR2 SVGAGI.

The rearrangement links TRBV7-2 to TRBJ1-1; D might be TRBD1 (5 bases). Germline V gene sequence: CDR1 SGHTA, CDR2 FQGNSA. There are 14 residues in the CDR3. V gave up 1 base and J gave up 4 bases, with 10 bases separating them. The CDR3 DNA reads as TGTGCCAGCAGCTTAGTGCAGGGCGGCACTGAAGCTTTCTTT. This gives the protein CASSLVQGGTEAFF.

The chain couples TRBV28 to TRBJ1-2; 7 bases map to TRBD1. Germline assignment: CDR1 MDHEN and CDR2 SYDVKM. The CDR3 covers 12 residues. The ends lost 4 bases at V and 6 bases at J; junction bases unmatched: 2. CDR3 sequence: CASSSTGNGYTF. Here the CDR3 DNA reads TGTGCCAGCAGTTCGACAGGGAATGGCTACACCTTC.